The subject of this entry is one TCR beta chain. The antigen is undetermined. This record comes from a study of blood T cells in healthy people across ages. Isolation per sample recovered at least 6 million PBMCs. The study, taken as a whole, reports: There were more naive CD4+ cells and higher diversity in long-lived donors than in aged donors. It was held that the diversity estimates obtained from one million T cells were underestimates. The unsorted PBMCs prevented any conclusive comparison of naive versus antigen-experienced cells.

V shed 3 bases, J shed 9 bases, and the junction held 7 bases outside the gene matches. The CDR3 runs 15 residues. Germline CDR1 reads GTSNPN; CDR2 reads SVGIG (reference sequence). The use of a sample-barcoded 5' primer and a J-beta primer mix characterized a second PCR of about 6 to 11 cycles. TCRdb called the 5' RACE reads again in MiXCR, with one record for every CDR3 protein. The sample records around 600,000 distinct CDR3 sequences, around half being singletons. Sequences were obtained from blood. This chain uses TRBV30 with TRBJ1-6; 11 bases match TRBD1. This clonotype was sampled from a man at least 80 years old in good health. The DNA for the CDR3 is TGTGCCTGGAGATTCCCGGGACAGGGGGTTTCACCCCTCCACTTT. The encoded protein is CAWRFPGQGVSPLHF.